The source of this T cell receptor beta chain is a study of blood T cell repertoires in COVID-19. Study-wide context: Acute and convalescent COVID-19 samples came from the United States, Italy and Spain. Sample material is recorded as cDNA or gDNA derived from T cells, B-cell-depleted T cells, or PBMCs.

While infection was still active, Seattle patients were enrolled and then followed longitudinally. As processed by the authors: Amplifying reference gene primers gave estimates of nucleated cell counts. The data were produced by immunoSEQ multiplex PCR, yet TCRdb's version contains in-frame clones alone and is incomplete. V, J and clone size are taken as reported in that table, and D and trimming were inferred from the DNA itself. The table shows roughly 190,000 clones, with roughly 80% occurring only once. The CDR3 contains 15 residues. V lost 4 bases to trimming and J lost 3 bases; unmatched junction nucleotides: 9. Germline-derived CDR1 and CDR2 are SEHNR and FQNEAQ (reference sequence).

The chain carries TRBV7-9 and TRBJ2-7, with 7 positions matching TRBD2. This TCR derives from a woman aged 35 to 49 with COVID-19, enrolled during active disease. The material sequenced was peripheral blood. CDR3 nucleotides: TGTGCCAGCAGCTCACGGACTAGTCGTAACTACGAGCAGTACTTC. Translation: CASSSRTSRNYEQYF.